This TCR beta chain is from a study of T cell responses to AZD1222 COVID-19 vaccine. Study findings and constraints: A reported finding is that nearly half of spike-specific TCRs target unmutated variant regions. The donor cohort was predominantly white British with a female majority, and clonal diversity may have been underestimated.

Germline V CDR1 and CDR2: SGHKS, YYEKEE (reference sequence). V lost 3 bases to trimming and J lost 5 bases; unmatched junction nucleotides: 10. The CDR3 sequence is 16 residues long. The table came from immunoSEQ multiplex PCR; TCRdb's copy has only in-frame clones and leaves some out. This sample yields about 150,000 clones, of which around 86% are seen a single time; roughly 10% belongs to the top ten. As for this clone: Its cognate antigen is unknown.

The specimen was peripheral blood, collected 28 days after the second AZD1222 dose. The chain combines TRBV5-5 with TRBJ2-5, with 10 bases identical to TRBD2. This sequence originates from an adult who received the AZD1222 COVID-19 vaccine. The CDR3 loop is CASSSVTSGVGETQYF. As DNA, the CDR3 is TGTGCCAGCAGCTCCGTTACTAGCGGGGTCGGGGAGACCCAGTACTTC. The variable domain in full, completed from reference TRBV5-5 and TRBJ2-5, reads DAGVTQSPTHLIKTRGQQVTLRCSPISGHKSVSWYQQVLGQGPQFIFQYYEKEERGRGNFPDRFSARQFPNYSSELNVNALLLGDSALYLCASSSVTSGVGETQYFGPGTRLLVL.